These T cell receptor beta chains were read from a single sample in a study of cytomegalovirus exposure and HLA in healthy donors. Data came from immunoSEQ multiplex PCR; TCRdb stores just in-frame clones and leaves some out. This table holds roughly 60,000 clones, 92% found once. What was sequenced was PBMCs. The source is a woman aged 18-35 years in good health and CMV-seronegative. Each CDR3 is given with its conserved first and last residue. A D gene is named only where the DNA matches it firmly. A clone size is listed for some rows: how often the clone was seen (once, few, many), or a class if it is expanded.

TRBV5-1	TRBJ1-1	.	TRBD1	CASSLEGTGRYTEAFF	TGCGCCAGCAGCTTGGAGGGGACAGGGAGGTACACTGAAGCTTTCTTT
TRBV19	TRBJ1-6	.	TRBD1	CASSYRGEGSSPLHF	TGTGCCAGTAGTTACAGGGGCGAGGGTAGCTCACCCCTCCACTTT
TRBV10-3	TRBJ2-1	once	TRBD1	CAIKTGDFYNEQFF	TGTGCCATCAAGACAGGGGATTTCTACAATGAGCAGTTCTTC
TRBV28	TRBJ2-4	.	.	CASSLNQGLAKNIQYF	TGTGCCAGCAGTTTAAATCAGGGCCTAGCCAAAAACATTCAGTACTTC
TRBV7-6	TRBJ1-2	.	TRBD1	CASSDPTTGNGGYTF	TGTGCCAGCAGCGACCCCACGACAGGGAACGGGGGCTACACCTTC
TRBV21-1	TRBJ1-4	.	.	CASSILRATNEKLFF	TGTGCCAGCAGCATACTCCGGGCAACTAATGAAAAACTGTTTTTT
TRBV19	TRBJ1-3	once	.	CASSTDKNSGNTIYF	TGTGCCAGTAGCACAGATAAGAACTCTGGAAACACCATATATTTT
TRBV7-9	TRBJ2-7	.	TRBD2	CASSLAGTSVSSYEQYF	TGTGCCAGCAGCTTAGCCGGGACTAGCGTCAGCTCCTACGAGCAGTACTTC
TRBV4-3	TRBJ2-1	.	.	CASSPVPPFRNEQFF	TGCGCCAGCAGCCCCGTGCCCCCTTTCCGGAATGAGCAGTTCTTC
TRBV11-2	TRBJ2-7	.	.	CASSPSQFYEQYF	TGTGCCAGCAGCCCTAGTCAGTTCTACGAGCAGTACTTC
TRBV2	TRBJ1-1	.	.	CASSLQGYTEAFF	TGTGCCAGCTCCCTCCAGGGGTATACTGAAGCTTTCTTT
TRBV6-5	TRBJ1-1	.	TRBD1	CASSYGTGSSTEAFF	TGTGCCAGCAGTTACGGGACAGGATCGTCCACTGAAGCTTTCTTT
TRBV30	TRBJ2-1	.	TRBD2	CAWSVLAGGEQFF	TGTGCCTGGAGTGTACTAGCGGGAGGGGAGCAGTTCTTC
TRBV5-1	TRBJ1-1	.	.	CASSLYGERTEAFF	TGCGCCAGCAGCTTGTACGGGGAAAGGACTGAAGCTTTCTTT
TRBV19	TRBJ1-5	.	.	CASSMPQGHNQPQHF	TGTGCCAGTAGTATGCCCCAGGGACACAATCAGCCCCAGCATTTT
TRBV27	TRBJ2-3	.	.	CASSGGLSTDTQYF	TGTGCCAGCAGCGGAGGGCTCAGCACAGATACGCAGTATTTT
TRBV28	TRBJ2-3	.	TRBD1	CASSLGTGHTDTQYF	TGTGCCAGCAGTTTAGGGACAGGGCACACAGATACGCAGTATTTT
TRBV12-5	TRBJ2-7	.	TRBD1	CASALDRGAYEQYF	TGTGCTAGTGCCCTGGACAGGGGAGCCTACGAGCAGTACTTC
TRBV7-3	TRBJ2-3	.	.	CASSLEGQPTDTQYF	TGTGCCAGCAGCTTAGAAGGACAGCCCACAGATACGCAGTATTTT
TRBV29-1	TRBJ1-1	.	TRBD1	CSSRGPTEAFF	TGCAGCTCTAGGGGGCCCACTGAAGCTTTCTTT
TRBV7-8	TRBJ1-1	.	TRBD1	CASSFGTGGAWNTEAFF	TGTGCCAGCAGCTTCGGGACAGGGGGCGCGTGGAACACTGAAGCTTTCTTT
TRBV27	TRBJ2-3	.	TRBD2	CASSLLAGPAVDTQYF	TGTGCCAGCAGTTTACTAGCGGGACCGGCGGTAGATACGCAGTATTTT
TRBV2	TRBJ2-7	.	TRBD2	CASSDRGGRGNEQYF	TGTGCCAGCAGTGATAGAGGCGGGAGGGGTAACGAGCAGTACTTC
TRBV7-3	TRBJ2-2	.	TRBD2	CASSSWARGDTGELFF	TGTGCCAGCAGCTCCTGGGCACGGGGGGACACCGGGGAGCTGTTTTTT
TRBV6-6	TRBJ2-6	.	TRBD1	CASSRQGYDVLTF	TGTGCCAGCAGTCGACAGGGGTACGACGTCCTGACTTTC
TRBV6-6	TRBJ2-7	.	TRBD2	CASSYFSGIEQYF	TGTGCCAGCAGTTACTTCAGCGGGATCGAGCAGTACTTC
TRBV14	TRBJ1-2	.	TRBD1	CASSAHPGQGSGYTF	TGTGCCAGCAGCGCACACCCCGGACAGGGTTCTGGCTACACCTTC
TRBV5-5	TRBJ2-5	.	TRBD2	CASSWGGLAVETQYF	TGTGCCAGCAGCTGGGGAGGACTAGCGGTAGAGACCCAGTACTTC
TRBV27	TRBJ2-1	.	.	CASSFLNNEQFF	TGTGCCAGCAGTTTCTTAAACAATGAGCAGTTCTTC
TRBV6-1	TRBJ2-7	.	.	CATRPGTFTEQYF	TGTGCCACCCGACCTGGGACATTTACCGAGCAGTACTTC
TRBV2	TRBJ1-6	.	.	CASGGGPRGSPLHF	TGTGCCAGCGGGGGAGGTCCACGAGGTTCACCCCTCCACTTT
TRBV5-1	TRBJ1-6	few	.	CASSSRDNSPLHF	TGCGCCAGCAGCTCACGGGATAATTCACCCCTCCACTTT
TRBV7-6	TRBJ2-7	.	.	CASSLDVGAAYEQYF	TGTGCCAGCAGCTTAGACGTGGGGGCGGCCTACGAGCAGTACTTC
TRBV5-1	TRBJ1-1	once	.	CASSLTPGAEAFF	TGCGCCAGCAGCTTGACCCCAGGGGCTGAAGCTTTCTTT
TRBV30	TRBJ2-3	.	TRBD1	CAATGGSSTDTQYF	TGTGCCGCGACAGGGGGTTCTAGCACAGATACGCAGTATTTT
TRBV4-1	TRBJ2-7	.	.	CASSQGSVSYEQYF	TGCGCCAGCAGCCAAGGTTCAGTTTCCTACGAGCAGTACTTC
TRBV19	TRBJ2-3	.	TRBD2	CASSSSGGTDTQYF	TGTGCCAGTAGCTCTAGCGGGGGCACAGATACGCAGTATTTT
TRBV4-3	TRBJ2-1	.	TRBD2	CASSLGLAGVQFF	TGCGCCAGCAGCCTGGGACTAGCGGGAGTCCAGTTCTTC
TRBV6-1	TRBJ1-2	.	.	CASSEAQGRGGYTF	TGTGCCAGCAGTGAAGCGCAGGGAAGGGGCGGCTACACCTTC
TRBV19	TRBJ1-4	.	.	CASSPGQNNEKLFF	TGTGCCAGTAGTCCAGGACAGAATAATGAAAAACTGTTTTTT
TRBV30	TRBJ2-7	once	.	CASGGRGAREQYF	TGTGCCTCGGGCGGCAGGGGCGCACGCGAGCAGTACTTC